These T cell receptor beta chains were read from a single sample in a study of control samples from healthy donors and cancer patients. Only in-frame clones appear in the TCRdb table, and some are missing; sequencing was by immunoSEQ multiplex PCR. The sample lists 100,000 or so clones, 91% seen once, with over 0.85% in the top ten. The sample was blood. Receptors originate from a woman between 25 and 40 years old in good health. The CDR3 runs from the conserved cysteine through the conserved F or W. The D gene is left open where the match is weak. Not every row has a clone size; where given, it reads once, few, many or a size class.

d_gene: NA; abundance: NA; len: 13; v_gene: TRBV9; j_gene: TRBJ1-2; CDR3nt: TGTGCCAGCAGCGGGATCAGCGGCCATGGCTACACCTTC; CDR3aa: CASSGISGHGYTF
d_gene: TRBD1; abundance: NA; len: 14; v_gene: TRBV6-5; j_gene: TRBJ2-7; CDR3nt: TGTGCCAGCCAAGACAGGGTCGTACTCTACGAGCAGTACTTC; CDR3aa: CASQDRVVLYEQYF
d_gene: TRBD2; abundance: NA; len: 16; v_gene: TRBV4-1; j_gene: TRBJ2-1; CDR3nt: TGCGCCAGCAGCCAAGATGTAGCGGGAGTCTACAATGAGCAGTTCTTC; CDR3aa: CASSQDVAGVYNEQFF
d_gene: TRBD1; abundance: NA; len: 17; v_gene: TRBV12-5; j_gene: TRBJ2-2; CDR3nt: TGTGCTAGTGGTTTGGGGACGGACAGGGGGCGCACCGGGGAGCTGTTTTTT; CDR3aa: CASGLGTDRGRTGELFF
d_gene: NA; abundance: NA; len: 18; v_gene: TRBV3-1/TRBV3-2; j_gene: TRBJ1-6; CDR3nt: TGTGCCAGCAGCCAAAGAGCGGGTTTCCTCTCCTATAATTCACCCCTCCACTTT; CDR3aa: CASSQRAGFLSYNSPLHF
d_gene: NA; abundance: NA; len: 15; v_gene: TRBV7-3; j_gene: TRBJ1-2; CDR3nt: TGTGCCAGCAGCGCCGGACAGCAGCTAAACTATGGCTACACCTTC; CDR3aa: CASSAGQQLNYGYTF
d_gene: NA; abundance: NA; len: 16; v_gene: TRBV7-6; j_gene: TRBJ2-2; CDR3nt: TGTGCCAGCAGCGCGAGTGGGGGAGAGGACACCGGGGAGCTGTTTTTT; CDR3aa: CASSASGGEDTGELFF
d_gene: NA; abundance: once; len: 17; v_gene: TRBV10-2; j_gene: TRBJ2-1; CDR3nt: TGCGCCAGCAGTGAGATTCTAACCGCCAGCTCCTACAATGAGCAGTTCTTC; CDR3aa: CASSEILTASSYNEQFF
d_gene: TRBD2; abundance: NA; len: 18; v_gene: TRBV4-1; j_gene: TRBJ2-3; CDR3nt: TGCGCCAGCAGCCAAGAAGCTCTGAAGCGGGGGGTTACAGATACGCAGTATTTT; CDR3aa: CASSQEALKRGVTDTQYF
d_gene: TRBD1; abundance: NA; len: 16; v_gene: TRBV2; j_gene: TRBJ1-2; CDR3nt: TGTGCCAGCAGTGAAGCCGAACAGGGGTATGGCTATGGCTACACCTTC; CDR3aa: CASSEAEQGYGYGYTF